This T cell receptor beta chain was profiled in a study of shared clonotypes between healthy human individuals. Study information: Ranging from 18 to 49 in age, donors were a couple of women and three men.

In germline, CDR1 is KGHSH, CDR2 LQKENI. The ends were cut back, 2 bases at V and 5 bases at J, with 16 bases in the middle. The CDR3 extends over 16 amino acids. Only Caucasian adults living in Nashville, Tennessee made up the donor group. Memory CD4+ cells were the fraction left after CD45RA+ naive selection. The table came from immunoSEQ multiplex PCR; TCRdb's copy has only in-frame clones and leaves some out. The sample lists some 1.5 million clones, around 98% occurring once. About this clone itself: Antigen specificity is unknown.

The study, taken as a whole, reports: In several donors, around 5.5% of naive CD4 clonotypes appeared in common.

The chain has TRBV18 and TRBJ2-1, with D possibly TRBD1 on 7 matching bases. The sequenced material came from naive CD4+ T cells sorted from blood. The subset was: CD45RA+ positively selected. The receptor was derived from a man aged 25-45 years in good health. CDR3 residues: CASSPKSGGNNNEQFF. The CDR3 DNA reads as TGTGCCAGCTCACCAAAGTCAGGGGGGAATAACAATGAGCAGTTCTTC. Drawing the rest from reference TRBV18 and TRBJ2-1, the complete variable domain is NAGVMQNPRHLVRRRGQEARLRCSPMKGHSHVYWYRQLPEEGLKFMVYLQKENIIDESGMPKERFSAEFPKEGPSILRIQQVVRGDSAAYFCASSPKSGGNNNEQFFGPGTRLTVL.